This is a list of T cell receptor beta chains from one sample in a study of T-cell reconstitution after alpha-beta-depleted transplantation in children. MiXCR was run by TCRdb on the PCR reads, yielding one entry per CDR3 protein. The data hold approximately 490,000 distinct CDR3 sequences, with roughly a tenth observed a single time. Sequenced material: PBMCs, taken before TCRalphabeta/CD19-depleted stem cell transplant. The receptors were sampled from a child aged 2 to 10 with inherited bone marrow failure, due to receive a stem cell transplant. Each CDR3 is given without its conserved first and last residue.

14 TRBJ2-7 TRBV4-2 ASSTPRDFSTYEQY
13 TRBJ2-7 TRBV27 ASSSLGGRSYEQY
13 TRBJ1-1 TRBV10-3 AISESGTGNTEAF
17 TRBJ2-1 TRBV18 ASSPGLGASINRYNEQF
13 TRBJ2-5 TRBV7-2 ASSQYSGAQETQY
11 TRBJ1-2 TRBV29-1 SVEYVDSDGYT
10 TRBJ2-1 TRBV7-9 ASSTRYNEQF
12 TRBJ1-2 TRBV6-5 ASSSTGIDYGYT
12 TRBJ1-1 TRBV6-2/TRBV6-3 ASSRLLTGGEAF
9 TRBJ1-1 TRBV7-8 ASSLDSAAF
9 TRBJ2-1 TRBV23-1 ASKMGNEQF
15 TRBJ2-1 TRBV24-1 ATSDVPNVSSYNEQF
11 TRBJ2-3 TRBV5-5 ASSLTPWDTQY
15 TRBJ2-7 TRBV6-2/TRBV6-3 ASSYSSSLAGPYEQY
10 TRBJ2-3 TRBV20-1 RATSSTDTQY
11 TRBJ2-7 TRBV4-3 ASRRGQGGEQY
14 TRBJ2-2 TRBV12-3/TRBV12-4 ASSLWRGNLAGELF
14 TRBJ2-5 TRBV7-2 ASSLGSGNLQETQY
11 TRBJ2-1 TRBV20-1 SASEWSYNEQF
11 TRBJ2-7 TRBV7-9 ASSAGQFYEQY
13 TRBJ2-3 TRBV4-3 ASSQDSGQGDTQY
13 TRBJ2-1 TRBV20-1 SATPGDRYYNEQF
10 TRBJ1-5 TRBV20-1 SAHRGNQPQH
12 TRBJ2-2 TRBV20-1 SGILAGTSGELF
12 TRBJ1-2 TRBV27 ASSLDLHNYGYT
13 TRBJ2-7 TRBV7-6 ASSLAPDKSYEQY
17 TRBJ2-4 TRBV4-2 ASRSERLGGVDRVNIQY
16 TRBJ2-7 TRBV18 ASSPPRGVGAISYEQY
11 TRBJ2-7 TRBV27 ASSINPTGDQY
12 TRBJ2-7 TRBV7-2 ASRRAGSTYEQY
12 TRBJ2-7 TRBV7-9 ASSYRDRGSEQY
13 TRBJ2-5 TRBV7-2 ASSFTSGYQETQY
11 TRBJ2-7 TRBV23-1 ASSQSENYEQY
16 TRBJ1-5 TRBV23-1 ASSQSPGVLGANQPQH
12 TRBJ1-2 TRBV29-1 SVDETGVNYGYT
14 TRBJ2-1 TRBV23-1 ASSQGNRGEYNEQF
10 TRBJ1-5 TRBV20-1 SAWDTHQPQH
13 TRBJ2-5 TRBV7-2 ASSLVRTSEETQY
13 TRBJ2-7 TRBV20-1 SARGASGSFYEQY
13 TRBJ2-7 TRBV6-2/TRBV6-3 ASSATSGYVYEQY
17 TRBJ2-5 TRBV20-1 SARALAGGPPDLMRAQY
14 TRBJ1-3 TRBV7-9 ASRHRDTSSGNTIY
13 TRBJ2-1 TRBV30 AWSVRGIAGGLQF
14 TRBJ2-7 TRBV7-2 ASSLGPPGSSYEQY
14 TRBJ2-1 TRBV20-1 SAIDRGRSSYNEQF
15 TRBJ2-2 TRBV4-3 ASSQEWNREDTGELF